This paragraph reports one T cell receptor (beta chain). Clones were sequenced by immunoSEQ multiplex PCR, and TCRdb holds only the in-frame ones, with some missing. The sample shows 90,000 to 150,000 clones, more than 70% of them seen only once. V gave up 5 bases and J gave up 6 bases, with 17 bases separating them. Germline assignment: CDR1 MNHEY and CDR2 SVGAGI. The CDR3 contains 15 residues. The data stem from a study of control samples from healthy donors and cancer patients. This rearrangement joins TRBV6-5 to TRBJ2-4; tentative D call: TRBD2 (7 bases). Material: blood. This sequence was found in a man aged 40-55 years in good health. Here the CDR3 DNA reads TGTGCCAGCAGTCGCGAGGGGGGGGGACTAAACATTCAGTACTTC. Its translation is CASSREGGGLNIQYF.